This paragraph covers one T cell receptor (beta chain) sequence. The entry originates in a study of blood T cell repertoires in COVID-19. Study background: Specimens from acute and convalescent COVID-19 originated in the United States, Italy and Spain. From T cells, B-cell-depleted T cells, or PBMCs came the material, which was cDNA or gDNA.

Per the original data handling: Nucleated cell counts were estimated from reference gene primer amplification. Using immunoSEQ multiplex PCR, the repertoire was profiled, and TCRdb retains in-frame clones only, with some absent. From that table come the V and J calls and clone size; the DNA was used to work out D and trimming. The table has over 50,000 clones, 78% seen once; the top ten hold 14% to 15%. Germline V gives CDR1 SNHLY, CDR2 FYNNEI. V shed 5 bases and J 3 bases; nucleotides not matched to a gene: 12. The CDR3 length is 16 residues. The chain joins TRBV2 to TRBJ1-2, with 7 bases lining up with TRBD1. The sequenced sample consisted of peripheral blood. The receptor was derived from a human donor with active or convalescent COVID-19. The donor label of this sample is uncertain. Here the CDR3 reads CASSHSLGTEDYGYTF. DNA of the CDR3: TGTGCCAGCAGTCATTCCCTCGGGACAGAGGACTATGGCTACACCTTC.